This entry concerns a single T cell receptor beta chain. This record belongs to a study of blood T cell repertoires in COVID-19. Study-level background: Sample material is recorded as cDNA or gDNA derived from T cells, B-cell-depleted T cells, or PBMCs.

The authors' processing: Counts of nucleated cells, estimated from reference gene primer amplification, were obtained. The protocol was immunoSEQ multiplex PCR, while the TCRdb copy is restricted to in-frame clones and leaves out a portion. The V and J calls and clone size come from that table; D and trimming were worked out from the DNA. The table has over 30,000 clones, roughly nine tenths seen once. The CDR3 is 14 amino acids. The V segment lost 4 bases and the J segment 9 bases; nucleotides outside the gene matches: 12. In germline, CDR1 is SEHNR, CDR2 FQNEAQ (reference sequence). This clonotype was sampled from a woman older than 75 with active or convalescent COVID-19. The chain combines TRBV7-9 with TRBJ2-7; 7 bases map to TRBD1. Sample: peripheral blood. The DNA of the CDR3 is TGTGCCAGCAGCTCTAGCTCACAGGGGTGGGTGCAGTACTTC. Its translation is CASSSSSQGWVQYF. The full variable domain, with the rest looked up from reference TRBV7-9 and TRBJ2-7, is DTGVSQNPRHKITKRGQNVTFRCDPISEHNRLYWYRQTLGQGPEFLTYFQNEAQLEKSRLLSDRFSAERPKGSFSTLEIQRTEQGDSAMYLCASSSSSQGWVQYFGPGTRLTVT.